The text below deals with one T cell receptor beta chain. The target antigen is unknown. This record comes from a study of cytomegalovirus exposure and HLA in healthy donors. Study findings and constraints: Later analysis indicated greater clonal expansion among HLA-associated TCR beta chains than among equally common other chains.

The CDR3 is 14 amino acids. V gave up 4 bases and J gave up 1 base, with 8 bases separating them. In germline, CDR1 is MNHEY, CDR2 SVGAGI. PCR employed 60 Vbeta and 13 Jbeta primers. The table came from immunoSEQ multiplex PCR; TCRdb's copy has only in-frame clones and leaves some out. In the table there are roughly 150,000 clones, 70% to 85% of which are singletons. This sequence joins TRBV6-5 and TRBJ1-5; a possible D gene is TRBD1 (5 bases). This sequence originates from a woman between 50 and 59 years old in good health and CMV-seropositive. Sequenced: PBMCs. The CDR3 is CASSSGLSNQPQHF. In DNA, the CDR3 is TGTGCCAGCAGTTCAGGGTTGAGCAATCAGCCCCAGCATTTT.